The next 3 T cell receptor beta chains were all read from a single sample in a study of tumor and adjacent non-tumor tissue in lung cancer. This sample's RNA came from whole unsorted tissue. TCRbeta libraries were built with three rounds of nested PCR, modified from ARM-PCR. MiXCR, applied by TCRdb to the multiplex PCR reads, yields one record per CDR3 protein. The table records about 76,000 distinct CDR3 sequences, roughly 75% of them present only once. Sequenced material: lung tumor tissue. Receptor source: a woman aged 70-85 years with non-small cell lung cancer.

The chain links TRBV2 to TRBJ2-6, with TRBD1 as a possible D gene (5 bases). The V end lost 6 bases, the J end lost 3 bases, and 15 bases lay between the germline ends. The CDR3 runs 16 residues. Per germline, CDR1 SNHLY and CDR2 FYNNEI. The CDR3 region is CASSYRTGGGANVLTF. The CDR3 DNA sequence: TGTGCCAGCAGCTACAGAACAGGTGGTGGGGCCAACGTCCTGACTTTC.

This clonotype was counted once. The chain joins TRBV7-2 to TRBJ2-7; possible D gene TRBD2, 5 bases. V was pared by 2 bases and J by 1 base, with 9 bases between. The CDR3 extends over 14 amino acids. CDR1 is SGHTA and CDR2 is FQGNSA in the germline V gene. The CDR3 coding sequence is TGTGCCAGCAGCTTAAACCCGGGGTCCTACGAGCAGTACTTC. It is translated as CASSLNPGSYEQYF. Together with reference TRBV7-2 and TRBJ2-7, the CDR3 gives the full variable domain: GAGVSQSPSNKVTEKGKDVELRCDPISGHTALYWYRQSLGQGLEFLIYFQGNSAPDKSGLPSDRFSAERTGGSVSTLTIQRTQQEDSAVYLCASSLNPGSYEQYFGPGTRLTVT.

To note about this clonotype: One end of the junction does not line up with germline, which may come from a read error. The chain is built from TRBV20-1 and TRBJ2-1, with 9 bases aligning to TRBD2. The CDR3 is made up of 16 amino acids. Germline-derived CDR1 and CDR2 are DFQATT and SNEGSKA (reference sequence). The CDR3 sequence: CSATRLAGISYNEQLF. For the CDR3, the DNA is TGCAGTGCAACCCGTCTAGCGGGAATCTCTTACAATGAGCAGCTCTTC.